These 21 T cell receptor beta chains came from one sample sequenced in a study of T cells after yellow fever vaccination (dated by TCRdb to about 2019). Receptor amplification or capture employed 5' RACE. Instrument used: Illumina HiSeq 2500. Using fastp at Q25 and MiXCR, TCRdb reprocessed the public reads and kept productive beta chains. Entries that share a CDR3 protein sequence are merged under the most common genes and DNA. In all, the sample holds about 52,000 distinct CDR3 sequences, and about 6.6% of those were seen once. The top ten constitute roughly 26% of the sample. What this sample's treatment or condition label stands for: live attenuated yellow fever vaccine strain. Sequenced material: CD8+ T cells not binding an NS4B(214-222) dextramer, sorted from PBMCs, taken more than 35 days after the first yellow fever vaccination. The cell subset or site label of this sample denotes: NS4B epitope dextramer-negative CD8 T cells. All receptors derive from a young man who received the YFV17D yellow fever vaccine.

This clonotype was recorded many times. V usage is TRBV6-1 and J usage is TRBJ2-2; a possible D gene is TRBD2 (6 bases). Germline V gene data show CDR1 as MNHNS and CDR2 as SASEGT. The CDR3 contains 14 residues. V shed 1 base and J shed 9 bases, with 12 bases lying between them. Written as DNA, the CDR3 is TGTGCCAGCAGTGAAGTAGGAGGGAGTAGGGAGCTGTTTTTT. Protein sequence: CASSEVGGSRELFF.

This clonotype was recorded many times. The chain is built from TRBV20-1 and TRBJ1-6; no clear D. The ends were cut back, 0 bases at V and 0 bases at J, with 9 bases in the middle. This CDR3 spans 16 amino acids. The germline CDR1 and CDR2 sequences are DFQATT and SNEGSKA (reference sequence). CDR3 DNA: TGCAGTGCTAGAGATAGGCAGAGCTCCTATAATTCACCCCTCCACTTT. Residues: CSARDRQSSYNSPLHF.

The V call is TRBV29-1, the J call TRBJ2-3, with 10 bases identical to TRBD2. V shed 6 bases and J 2 bases; nucleotides not matched to a gene: 5. The CDR3 is 14 residues long. The germline V gene has CDR1 SQVTM and CDR2 ANQGSEA. The CDR3 reads CSVVGLADTDTQYF. As DNA, the CDR3 is TGCAGCGTGGTTGGACTAGCGGACACAGATACGCAGTATTTT.

This clonotype was counted at least ten times. The chain uses TRBV4-1 and TRBJ2-1, with D possibly TRBD2 on 5 matching bases. This CDR3 contains 14 residues. Germline CDR1 and CDR2: MGHRA and YSYEKL. The ends were cut back, 0 bases at V and 4 bases at J, with 7 bases in the middle. The DNA of the CDR3 is TGCGCCAGCAGCCAAGATCGAGGGTACAATGAGCAGTTCTTC. It specifies CASSQDRGYNEQFF.

V gene TRBV14 combines with J gene TRBJ1-5; D not resolved. This CDR3 spans 16 amino acids. The V end was cut by 5 bases, the J end by 5 bases, with 19 bases between. Germline CDR1 and CDR2: SGHDN and FVKESK. The CDR3 DNA follows: TGTGCCAGCAGCGAAAGTGGGCTGGGGTCCCATCAGCCCCAGCATTTT. The encoded protein is CASSESGLGSHQPQHF.

The genes are TRBV5-8 and TRBJ1-1, with D tentatively TRBD1 (5 bases). This CDR3 has 13 residues. V lost 2 bases and J 6 bases, leaving 11 bases between the germline ends. CDR1 SGHTS and CDR2 YDEGEE come from the germline V gene. The CDR3 DNA sequence: TGTGCCAGCAGCTTCGGGGCCTATGCTGAAGCTTTCTTT. It translates to CASSFGAYAEAFF.

J is TRBJ1-1 and V is TRBV4-1; D call uncertain. The length of the CDR3 is 18 residues. Germline lookup yields CDR1 MGHRA and CDR2 YSYEKL. V was shortened by 1 base and J by 0 bases, with 18 bases between the two germline ends. CDR3 in amino acids: CASSQATRISGLNTEAFF. The CDR3 DNA reads TGCGCCAGCAGCCAAGCTACACGCATATCCGGGCTGAACACTGAAGCTTTCTTT.

This sequence joins TRBV7-9 and TRBJ2-5; D possibly corresponds to TRBD2 (5 bases). The CDR3 runs to 13 residues. CDR1 and CDR2 from the germline V gene are SEHNR and FQNEAQ (reference sequence). Trimming took 5 bases from V and 3 from J, leaving 10 bases between them. In DNA form, the CDR3 reads TGTGCCAGCAGCAGCCGGGGTGAAGAGACCCAGTACTTC. Its protein product is CASSSRGEETQYF.

This clonotype was recorded many times. Here the CDR3 reads CAWEGGLEQYF. The DNA for the CDR3 is TGTGCCTGGGAGGGGGGGCTCGAGCAGTACTTC. The chain employs TRBV30 and TRBJ2-7; maybe TRBD2 (7 bases). The V end lost 5 bases, the J end lost 6 bases, and 11 bases lay between the germline ends. There are 11 residues in the CDR3. Looked up from germline, CDR1 is GTSNPN and CDR2 is SVGIG (reference sequence).

There are many counts of this clonotype. The genes are TRBV7-9 and TRBJ2-1, with 10 positions matching TRBD1. V lost 6 bases to trimming and J lost 5 bases; unmatched junction nucleotides: 7. CDR1 SEHNR and CDR2 FQNEAQ come from the germline V gene (reference sequence). CDR3 length equals 15 residues. DNA for the CDR3: TGTGCCAGCAGTTGGACAGGGGGTACCAACAATGAGCAGTTCTTC. Encoded protein: CASSWTGGTNNEQFF. Full variable domain (remainder filled in from reference TRBV7-9 and TRBJ2-1): DTGVSQNPRHKITKRGQNVTFRCDPISEHNRLYWYRQTLGQGPEFLTYFQNEAQLEKSRLLSDRFSAERPKGSFSTLEIQRTEQGDSAMYLCASSWTGGTNNEQFFGPGTRLTVL.

This chain links TRBV7-8 with TRBJ1-5, with 7 bases aligning to TRBD1. The ends lost 4 bases at V and 3 bases at J; junction bases unmatched: 9. The germline V gene has CDR1 SGHVS and CDR2 FQNEAQ. This CDR3 contains 16 residues. CDR3 protein: CASSSGQVGANQPQHF. The CDR3 bases are TGTGCCAGCAGCTCTGGACAGGTCGGGGCCAATCAGCCCCAGCATTTT.

To note about this clonotype: The germline gene is not matched at one end of the junction; a read error may be the cause. The chain carries TRBV7-1 and TRBJ2-2, with D possibly being TRBD2 (5 bases). TRBV7-1 is an ORF, with its function uncertain. The CDR3 totals 14 residues. DNA for the CDR3: TGTGCCAGCAGCTCCAGGCTGCACACCGGGGTGCTGCTTTTT. Translating it yields CASSSRLHTGVLLF.

The sample holds many counts of this clonotype. CDR3 region: CASSPPALPNEQYF. CDR3 sequence (DNA): TGTGCCAGCAGTCCTCCCGCCCTACCCAACGAGCAGTACTTC. This chain links TRBV6-1 with TRBJ2-7; D is ambiguous. This CDR3 contains 14 residues. The germline V gene has CDR1 MNHNS and CDR2 SASEGT. V was pared by 5 bases and J by 5 bases, with 16 bases between.

Only one count was recorded for this clonotype. A read error is possible here, since a much larger clone lies one base away. The CDR3 reads CASSDTSGDNVLTF. CDR3 sequence (DNA): TGTGCCAGCAGTGATACATCTGGGGACAACGTCCTGACTTTC. The chain recombines TRBV2 with TRBJ2-6; D is unclear. This CDR3 is built from 14 residues. The germline gives CDR1 SNHLY, CDR2 FYNNEI.

This clonotype has just a few counts. The genes are TRBV3-1 and TRBJ2-7; weak D call: TRBD1 (5 bases). Trimming stripped 5 bases from V and 3 bases from J, with 17 bases between. CDR1 is LGHDT, CDR2 YNNKEL, per germline (reference sequence). The CDR3 sequence is 15 residues long. The CDR3 nucleotides read TGTGCCAGCAGCTTTGGAAGATCAGGGTTCTACGAGCAGTACTTC. As protein: CASSFGRSGFYEQYF.

The rearrangement uses TRBV5-4 and TRBJ2-1, with 9 bases fitting TRBD2. Germline lookup yields CDR1 SGHNT and CDR2 YYREEE (reference sequence). The CDR3 has 14 residues. J gave up 9 bases and V 4 bases, and 8 bases lay outside the gene matches. The DNA for the CDR3 is TGTGCCAGCAGCGTGGGCGGGGGGGCGTCTGAGCAGTTCTTC. Amino acids: CASSVGGGASEQFF. The variable domain in full, with the rest retrieved from reference TRBV5-4 and TRBJ2-1, is ETGVTQSPTHLIKTRGQQVTLRCSSQSGHNTVSWYQQALGQGPQFIFQYYREEENGRGNFPPRFSGLQFPNYSSELNVNALELDDSALYLCASSVGGGASEQFFGPGTRLTVL.

This clonotype has ten or more counts. The rearrangement joins TRBV2 to TRBJ1-4; 7 nucleotides align to TRBD1. The CDR3 sequence is 15 residues long. CDR1 is SNHLY, CDR2 FYNNEI, per germline. V gave up 3 bases and J gave up 7 bases; unmatched junction bases: 8. The CDR3 nucleotides read TGTGCCAGCAGTGACCCCGGGGACAGTGGTGAAAAACTGTTTTTT. Encoded protein: CASSDPGDSGEKLFF. The full variable domain, rest sourced from reference TRBV2 and TRBJ1-4, is EPEVTQTPSHQVTQMGQEVILRCVPISNHLYFYWYRQILGQKVEFLVSFYNNEISEKSEIFDDQFSVERPDGSNFTLKIRSTKLEDSAMYFCASSDPGDSGEKLFFGSGTQLSVL.

A remark on this clonotype: This may arise from a read error, as a much more abundant clone is one base away. V and J are TRBV6-5 and TRBJ2-2; D is unclear. In germline, CDR1 is MNHEY, CDR2 SVGAGI. The CDR3 runs to 12 residues. CDR3 protein: CAISPITGELFF. The DNA of the CDR3 is TGTGCCATCAGTCCTATCACCGGGGAGCTGTTTTTT.

A few counts support this clonotype. This chain uses TRBV7-2 with TRBJ2-3, with D perhaps TRBD1 (5 bases). Trimming took off 5 bases at V and 4 bases at J, with 13 bases between the two ends. Germline CDR1 and CDR2: SGHTA and FQGNSA. The CDR3 is made up of 14 amino acids. CDR3 amino acids: CASSKGWGPDTQYF. CDR3 nucleotide sequence: TGTGCCAGCAGCAAGGGCTGGGGCCCAGATACGCAGTATTTT.

At least ten counts were recorded for this clonotype. The rearrangement joins TRBV2 to TRBJ1-5; D is unclear. The CDR3 has 14 residues. V lost 3 bases and J 0 bases, leaving 6 bases between the germline ends. Germline V gene lookup returns CDR1 SNHLY and CDR2 FYNNEI. The CDR3 protein is CASSDTFSNQPQHF. The CDR3 DNA is TGTGCCAGCAGTGACACCTTTAGCAATCAGCCCCAGCATTTT. Based on the CDR3 plus reference TRBV2 and TRBJ1-5, the full variable domain is EPEVTQTPSHQVTQMGQEVILRCVPISNHLYFYWYRQILGQKVEFLVSFYNNEISEKSEIFDDQFSVERPDGSNFTLKIRSTKLEDSAMYFCASSDTFSNQPQHFGDGTRLSIL.

In its sample, this clonotype was seen many times. This chain connects TRBV27 to TRBJ2-2, with 9 bases that match TRBD1. CDR3 length: 16 amino acids. Germline V gives CDR1 MNHEY, CDR2 SMNVEV (reference sequence). Trimming cost V 2 bases and J 6 bases; bases outside gene matches: 7. CDR3 sequence (DNA): TGTGCCAGCAGTTTAGGACAAACAGGGGGCCCCGGGGAGCTGTTTTTT. Translating it yields CASSLGQTGGPGELFF.